This section outlines one TCR beta chain sequence together with its context. The antigen remains undetermined. In the ViraFEST assay, antigen-specific CD4+ clonotypes were identified by expansion after peptide-pool stimulation. Isolating CD4+ T cells followed ten to eleven days of culture. Wells each received under 2.5 million PBMC, cultured with 9 to 10 IU/ml IL-2 and around 9.8 ug/ml peptides. Germline values: CDR1 SGDLS, CDR2 YYNGEE. The V segment lost 5 bases and the J segment 0 bases; nucleotides outside the gene matches: 8. CDR3 size: 17 residues. This sample is part of a study of vaccination effects on CD4 cells after COVID-19. General study points: Vaccine-induced clones in healthy vaccinees cross-reacted with common cold coronaviruses in only 1 of 255 cases.

Repertoires were generated with immunoSEQ multiplex PCR, while TCRdb's copy carries only in-frame clones and drops some. In the table there are fewer than 65,000 clones, about four fifths of which are singletons. The sequence derives from a human donor who received a COVID-19 vaccine. The source material was CD4+ T cells from PBMCs cultured with HCoV-229E spike peptides, sampled before COVID-19 vaccination. The chain combines TRBV9 with TRBJ2-2; 9 nucleotides line up with TRBD1. As DNA, the CDR3 is TGTGCCAGCAGGCGGACAGGGGATTTGGCGAACACCGGGGAGCTGTTTTTT. This gives the protein CASRRTGDLANTGELFF.